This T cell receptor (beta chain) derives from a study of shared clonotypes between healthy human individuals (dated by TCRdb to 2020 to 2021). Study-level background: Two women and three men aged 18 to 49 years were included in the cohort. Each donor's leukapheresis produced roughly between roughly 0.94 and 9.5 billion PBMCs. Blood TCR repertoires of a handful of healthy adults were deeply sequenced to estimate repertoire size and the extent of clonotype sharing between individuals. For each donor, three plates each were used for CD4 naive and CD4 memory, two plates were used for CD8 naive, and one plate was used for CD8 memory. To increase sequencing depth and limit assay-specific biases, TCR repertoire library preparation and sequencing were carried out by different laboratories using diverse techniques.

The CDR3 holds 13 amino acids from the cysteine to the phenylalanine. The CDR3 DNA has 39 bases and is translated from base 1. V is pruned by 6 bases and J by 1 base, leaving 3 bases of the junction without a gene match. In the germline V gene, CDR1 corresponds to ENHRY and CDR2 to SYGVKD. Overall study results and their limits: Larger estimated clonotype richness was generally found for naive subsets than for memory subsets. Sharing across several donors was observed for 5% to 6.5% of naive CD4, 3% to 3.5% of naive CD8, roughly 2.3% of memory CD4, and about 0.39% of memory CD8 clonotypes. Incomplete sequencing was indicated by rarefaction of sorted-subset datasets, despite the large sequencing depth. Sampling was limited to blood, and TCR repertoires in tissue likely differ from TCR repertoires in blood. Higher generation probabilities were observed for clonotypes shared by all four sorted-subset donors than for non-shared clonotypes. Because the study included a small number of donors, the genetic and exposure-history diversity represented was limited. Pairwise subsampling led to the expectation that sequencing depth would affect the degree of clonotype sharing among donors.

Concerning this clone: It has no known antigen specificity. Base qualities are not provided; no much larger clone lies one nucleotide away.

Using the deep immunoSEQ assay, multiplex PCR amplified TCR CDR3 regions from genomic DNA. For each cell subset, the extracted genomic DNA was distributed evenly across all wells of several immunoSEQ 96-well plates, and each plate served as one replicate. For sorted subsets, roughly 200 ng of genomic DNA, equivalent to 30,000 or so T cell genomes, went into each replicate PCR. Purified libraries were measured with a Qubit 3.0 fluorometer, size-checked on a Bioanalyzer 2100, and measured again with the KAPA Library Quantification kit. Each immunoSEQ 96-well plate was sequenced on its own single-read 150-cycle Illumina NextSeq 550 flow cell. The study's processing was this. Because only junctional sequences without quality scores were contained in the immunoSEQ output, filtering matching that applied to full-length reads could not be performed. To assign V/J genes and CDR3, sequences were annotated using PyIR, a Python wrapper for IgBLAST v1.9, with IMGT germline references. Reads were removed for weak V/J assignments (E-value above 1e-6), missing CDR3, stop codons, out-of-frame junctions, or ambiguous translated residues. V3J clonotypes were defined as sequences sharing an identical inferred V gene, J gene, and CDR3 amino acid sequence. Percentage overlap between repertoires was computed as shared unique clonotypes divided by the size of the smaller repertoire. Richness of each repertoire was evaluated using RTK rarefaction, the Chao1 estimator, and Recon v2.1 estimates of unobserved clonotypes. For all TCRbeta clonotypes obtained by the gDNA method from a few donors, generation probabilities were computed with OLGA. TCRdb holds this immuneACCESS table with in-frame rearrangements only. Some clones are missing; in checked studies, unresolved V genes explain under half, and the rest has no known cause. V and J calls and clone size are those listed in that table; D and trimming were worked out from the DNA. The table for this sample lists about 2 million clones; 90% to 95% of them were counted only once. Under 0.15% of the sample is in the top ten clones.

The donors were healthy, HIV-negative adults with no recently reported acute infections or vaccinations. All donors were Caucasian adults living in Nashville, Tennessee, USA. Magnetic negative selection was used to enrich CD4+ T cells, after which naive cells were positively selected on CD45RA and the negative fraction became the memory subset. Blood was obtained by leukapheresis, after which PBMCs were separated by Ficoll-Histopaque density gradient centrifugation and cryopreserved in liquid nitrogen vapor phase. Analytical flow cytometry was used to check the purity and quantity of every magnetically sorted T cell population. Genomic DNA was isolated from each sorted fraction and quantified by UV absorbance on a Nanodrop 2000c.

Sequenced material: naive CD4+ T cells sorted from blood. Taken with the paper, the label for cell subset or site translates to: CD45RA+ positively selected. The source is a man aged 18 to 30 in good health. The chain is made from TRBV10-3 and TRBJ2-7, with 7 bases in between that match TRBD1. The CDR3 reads CAIRPTGSYEQYF. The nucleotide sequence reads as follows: TGTGCCATCAGGCCGACAGGGTCCTACGAGCAGTACTTC.